The 9 T cell receptor beta chains listed next were all sequenced from one sample in a study of T cell responses to AZD1222 COVID-19 vaccine. Measured with immunoSEQ multiplex PCR; TCRdb has only the in-frame clones, and not every one. The repertoire has about 150,000 clones, about 89% of them found once; the top ten carry about 5%. The sample consisted of peripheral blood, taken on day 0 of AZD1222 vaccination. The receptors stem from an adult in good health.

The chain carries TRBV7-9 and TRBJ1-4, with D maybe TRBD1 (5 bases). Germline lookup yields CDR1 SEHNR and CDR2 FQNEAQ (reference sequence). This CDR3 is 14 amino acids long. Trimming left V 1 base short and J 11 bases short, with 14 bases between. The CDR3 DNA sequence: TGTGCCAGCAGCTTAGTGACGCCGGGGGGGAAACTGTTTTTT. It translates to CASSLVTPGGKLFF. The variable domain in full, with the rest retrieved from reference TRBV7-9 and TRBJ1-4, is DTGVSQNPRHKITKRGQNVTFRCDPISEHNRLYWYRQTLGQGPEFLTYFQNEAQLEKSRLLSDRFSAERPKGSFSTLEIQRTEQGDSAMYLCASSLVTPGGKLFFGSGTQLSVL.

The chain employs TRBV5-1 and TRBJ1-1; TRBD1 agrees at 7 bases. In germline, CDR1 is SGHRS, CDR2 YFSETQ. The CDR3 consists of 12 residues. V dropped 4 bases and J dropped 10; count of bases not matched to a gene: 7. The CDR3: CASSRDREGAFF. For the CDR3, the DNA is TGCGCCAGCAGCCGTGACAGGGAGGGAGCTTTCTTT.

This chain joins TRBV28 and TRBJ1-1; a possible D gene is TRBD1 (6 bases). In germline, CDR1 is MDHEN, CDR2 SYDVKM. Trimming took off 6 bases at V and 1 base at J, with 15 bases between the two ends. This CDR3 is built from 15 residues. The CDR3 region is CASRGRGGRNTEAFF. The CDR3 DNA sequence: TGTGCCAGCAGAGGGAGAGGGGGTAGGAACACTGAAGCTTTCTTT.

The chain combines TRBV10-3 with TRBJ2-7; TRBD1 aligns across 7 bases. This CDR3 has 15 amino acids. Losses at the gene ends were 0 bases for V and 6 bases for J; bases not matched to a gene: 8. Germline V gives CDR1 ENHRY, CDR2 SYGVKD. Here the CDR3 reads CAISESDGAGGEQYF. CDR3 DNA sequence: TGTGCCATCAGTGAGTCGGACGGTGCAGGGGGCGAGCAGTACTTC.

This rearrangement joins TRBV29-1 to TRBJ1-3; 10 positions agree with TRBD1. This CDR3 has 16 residues. V lost 5 bases and J lost 2; bases outside the gene matches: 9. Germline CDR1 reads SQVTM; CDR2 reads ANQGSEA. The CDR3 DNA reads as TGCAGCGTTCAAAGGGGAGGACAGGGGGCTGGAAACACCATATATTTT. Translating it yields CSVQRGGQGAGNTIYF. The full variable domain, rest sourced from reference TRBV29-1 and TRBJ1-3, is SAVISQKPSRDICQRGTSLTIQCQVDSQVTMMFWYRQQPGQSLTLIATANQGSEATYESGFVIDKFPISRPNLTFSTLTVSNMSPEDSSIYLCSVQRGGQGAGNTIYFGEGSWLTVV.

This CDR3 reads CASSLRSGSNQPQHF. The DNA of the CDR3 is TGTGCCAGCTCACTACGCTCTGGTAGCAATCAGCCCCAGCATTTT. This chain joins TRBV18 and TRBJ1-5; the D is unclear. Trimming cost V 4 bases and J 0 bases, with 10 bases left between them. The germline V gene encodes CDR1 KGHSH and CDR2 LQKENI. The CDR3 is 15 residues long.

The chain recombines TRBV21-1 with TRBJ1-1. TRBV21-1 has pseudogene status. This CDR3 has 13 amino acids. As DNA, the CDR3 is TGTGCCAGCAGCAACAGAGGGGCTGGTGAAGCTTTCTTT. Protein: CASSNRGAGEAFF.

This chain uses TRBV5-1 with TRBJ1-1; 7 bases map to TRBD1. The germline gives CDR1 SGHRS, CDR2 YFSETQ. The CDR3 runs 14 residues. The V and J ends lost 4 bases and 3 bases, in that order; junction bases with no gene match: 6. CDR3 sequence: CASSPATGYTEAFF. The CDR3 DNA reads as TGCGCCAGCAGCCCCGCGACAGGGTACACTGAAGCTTTCTTT.

The chain is built from TRBV7-2 and TRBJ1-3, with D tentatively TRBD1 (5 bases). The germline V gene has CDR1 SGHTA and CDR2 FQGNSA. The CDR3 sequence is 15 residues long. V shed 1 base and J shed 2 bases, with 9 bases lying between them. The CDR3 reads CASSLVGAPGNTIYF. The CDR3 DNA reads TGTGCCAGCAGCTTAGTCGGGGCGCCTGGAAACACCATATATTTT.